This TCR beta chain was recorded in a study of control samples from healthy donors and cancer patients. CDR3 length equals 15 residues. CDR1 and CDR2 from the germline V gene are MRHNA and SNTAGT. Unmatched junction bases numbered 3, after V lost 0 bases and J lost 4 bases. Assay used: immunoSEQ multiplex PCR; TCRdb lists only in-frame clones, some missing. The sample has roughly 130,000 clones; about 93% are singletons. The rearrangement joins TRBV6-4 to TRBJ2-3; 8 positions agree with TRBD2. Sequencing was performed on PBMCs. This receptor was obtained from a man aged 45-60 years with head and neck cancer. The CDR3 DNA reads as TGTGCCAGCAGTGACTCAGCGGGGGCCCCAGATACGCAGTATTTT. It specifies CASSDSAGAPDTQYF.